One sample yielded the 22 T cell receptor beta chains listed below, sequenced in a study of siplizumab effects on memory and regulatory T cells. Some clones are missing from TCRdb's copy, which holds only in-frame ones; the method was immunoSEQ multiplex PCR. The table records about 110,000 clones, approximately 94% of them present only once. Sequencing input: CD4+ T cells sorted from blood. The source is a human donor in good health.

V gene TRBV10-1 combines with J gene TRBJ2-2; tentatively, D is TRBD1 (8 bases). CDR1 and CDR2 from the germline V gene are WNHNN and SYGVQD (reference sequence). The V end lost 10 bases, the J end lost 7 bases, and 16 bases lay between the germline ends. The CDR3 covers 13 residues. The CDR3 here is CATADREGGELFF. The CDR3 bases are TGCGCCACCGCGGACAGGGAGGGCGGGGAGCTGTTTTTT.

The chain combines TRBV6-5 with TRBJ2-1; the D is unclear. The length of the CDR3 is 11 residues. Trimming removed 6 bases from V and 9 bases from J, with 9 bases in between. CDR1 and CDR2 from the germline V gene are MNHEY and SVGAGI. The CDR3 is CASRTGIEQFF. DNA of the CDR3: TGTGCCAGCAGGACTGGAATTGAGCAGTTCTTC.

This chain connects TRBV6-5 to TRBJ1-5; possibly TRBD1 for D (5 bases). The CDR3 has 14 residues. Trimming shortened V by 5 bases and J by 9 bases, and 17 bases separated the two germline ends. Per germline, CDR1 MNHEY and CDR2 SVGAGI. CDR3 protein: CASSTIGGGRPQHF. CDR3 sequence (DNA): TGTGCCAGCAGTACGATCGGGGGGGGACGGCCCCAGCATTTT.

The chain combines TRBV18 with TRBJ1-3; no definite D call. The CDR3 loop spans 19 amino acids. Trimming shortened V by 3 bases and J by 0 bases, and 21 bases separated the two germline ends. Germline V lookup: CDR1 KGHSH, CDR2 LQKENI. The CDR3 spells CASSPLAALPPRSGNTIYF. In DNA form, the CDR3 reads TGTGCCAGCTCACCGTTGGCAGCCCTACCCCCACGCTCTGGAAACACCATATATTTT. Based on the CDR3 plus reference TRBV18 and TRBJ1-3, the full variable domain is NAGVMQNPRHLVRRRGQEARLRCSPMKGHSHVYWYRQLPEEGLKFMVYLQKENIIDESGMPKERFSAEFPKEGPSILRIQQVVRGDSAAYFCASSPLAALPPRSGNTIYFGEGSWLTVV.

The chain combines TRBV25-1 with TRBJ1-2, with a possible D match to TRBD1 (6 bases). Germline V lookup: CDR1 MGHDK, CDR2 SYGVNS. The CDR3 has 13 amino acids. Trimming took off 5 bases at V and 5 bases at J, with 12 bases between the two ends. CDR3 protein: CASSSNGQYGYTF. The CDR3 nucleotides are TGTGCCAGCAGTTCAAACGGACAGTATGGCTACACCTTC.

The V and J genes are TRBV5-1 and TRBJ1-5; the match to TRBD1 covers 7 bases. The ends lost 0 bases at V and 4 bases at J; junction bases unmatched: 4. From germline, CDR1 is SGHRS and CDR2 YFSETQ. This CDR3 has 15 residues. The CDR3: CASSLDGTVNQPQHF. The DNA of the CDR3 is TGCGCCAGCAGCTTGGATGGGACAGTAAATCAGCCCCAGCATTTT.

This sequence joins TRBV5-6 and TRBJ2-7, with D possibly TRBD2 on 6 matching bases. Germline V lookup: CDR1 SGHDT, CDR2 YYEEEE. CDR3 length: 15 amino acids. V lost 0 bases and J 2 bases, leaving 12 bases between the germline ends. For the CDR3, the DNA is TGTGCCAGCAGCTTGGAGTCCGGGGGTCCCTACGAGCAGTACTTC. Encoded protein: CASSLESGGPYEQYF.

The sample holds one count of this clone. The chain has TRBV6-5 and TRBJ1-2, with D hard to call. This CDR3 is 14 amino acids long. Germline V gives CDR1 MNHEY, CDR2 SVGAGI. V lost 0 bases and J 8 bases, leaving 13 bases between the germline ends. CDR3 in amino acids: CASSYSMRGRGYTF. Here the CDR3 DNA reads TGTGCCAGCAGTTACTCAATGCGAGGGAGAGGCTACACCTTC.

The genes are TRBV5-1 and TRBJ2-5; maybe TRBD2 (6 bases). The CDR3 totals 15 residues. V lost 4 bases and J 4 bases, leaving 17 bases between the germline ends. Germline V gives CDR1 SGHRS, CDR2 YFSETQ. The CDR3 here is CASSGGTSLVETQYF. CDR3 coding DNA: TGCGCCAGCAGCGGGGGGACTTCCCTCGTAGAGACCCAGTACTTC.

This chain joins TRBV5-4 and TRBJ1-2; maybe TRBD1 (5 bases). The CDR3 totals 13 residues. Germline CDR1 is SGHNT and CDR2 is YYREEE (reference sequence). The ends were cut back, 0 bases at V and 8 bases at J, with 11 bases in the middle. Here the CDR3 reads CASSLAGVGGYTF. CDR3 nucleotide sequence: TGTGCCAGCAGCTTGGCGGGGGTGGGCGGCTACACCTTC.

This chain connects TRBV19 to TRBJ1-1, with D hard to call. The germline CDR1 and CDR2 sequences are LNHDA and SQIVND (reference sequence). CDR3 length: 13 residues. Deletions cut 6 bases from V and 1 base from J, with 9 bases between. The CDR3 bases are TGTGCCAGTAGCCAAGGAAAGAACACTGAAGCTTTCTTT. Residues: CASSQGKNTEAFF.

To note about this clone: At one end, the junction sequence differs from germline, possibly due to a read error. V usage is TRBV11-3 and J usage is TRBJ2-4; 12 bases are shared with TRBD2. CDR1 is SGHNT, CDR2 YENEEA, per germline. The CDR3 totals 18 residues. CDR3 coding DNA: TGTGCCAGCAGCTTAGAACTAGCGGGAGGACATAGGAAAAGCATTCAGTACTTC. This sequence encodes CASSLELAGGHRKSIQYF.

This clone was seen a single time. The chain joins TRBV15 to TRBJ2-7; D gene uncertain. This CDR3 has 15 residues. V gave up 1 base and J gave up 6 bases, with 16 bases separating them. The V gene's germline CDR1 is LNHNV and CDR2 YYDKDF (reference sequence). CDR3 sequence (DNA): TGTGCCACCAGCAGAGCCCTTCGCGACTTGGGCGAGCAGTACTTC. Its protein product is CATSRALRDLGEQYF.

This clone appeared a single time. The rearrangement joins TRBV19 to TRBJ1-5, with TRBD1 matching 7 bases. Germline trimming cut 5 bases from V and 1 base from J; bases unmatched to any gene: 5. Germline lookup yields CDR1 LNHDA and CDR2 SQIVND (reference sequence). The CDR3 has 15 amino acids. Written as DNA, the CDR3 is TGTGCCAGTAGTCGACCAGGGGGAAGCAATCAGCCCCAGCATTTT. As protein: CASSRPGGSNQPQHF.

This clone was recorded only once. The gene calls are TRBV30 and TRBJ2-5, with D possibly matching TRBD2 (6 bases). V was cut by 2 bases and J by 10 bases, with 11 bases left in between. The CDR3 spans 11 residues. Germline V gives CDR1 GTSNPN, CDR2 SVGIG (reference sequence). CDR3: CAWSPGGGQYF. DNA of the CDR3: TGTGCCTGGAGTCCCGGGGGTGGCCAGTACTTC.

The V gene is TRBV19, the J gene TRBJ1-2; D is unclear. The germline CDR1 and CDR2 sequences are LNHDA and SQIVND (reference sequence). The V and J ends lost 0 bases and 2 bases respectively, with 19 bases between them. There are 18 residues in the CDR3. The CDR3 DNA reads as TGTGCCAGTAGTATAGATCCTTACCGCTGGCAGCGAAACTATGGCTACACCTTC. This translates into CASSIDPYRWQRNYGYTF.

This clone appeared a few times. The chain employs TRBV6-6 and TRBJ2-7, with D perhaps TRBD1 (6 bases). The CDR3 loop spans 12 amino acids. Per germline, CDR1 MNHNY and CDR2 SVGAGI (reference sequence). Trimming cost V 8 bases and J 5 bases, with 13 bases left between them. The CDR3 reads CASRRGIDEQYF. The CDR3 DNA sequence: TGTGCCAGCCGAAGGGGGATCGACGAGCAGTACTTC.

The gene calls are TRBV10-3 and TRBJ2-7; 15 bases are a match to TRBD2. The CDR3 consists of 19 residues. The germline V gene encodes CDR1 ENHRY and CDR2 SYGVKD. The ends lost 4 bases at V and 0 bases at J; junction bases unmatched: 10. CDR3 amino acids: CAISAGTGTSGRLSYEQYF. The CDR3 coding sequence is TGTGCCATCAGTGCCGGTACCGGGACTAGCGGGAGGCTCTCCTACGAGCAGTACTTC.

This rearrangement joins TRBV7-2 to TRBJ2-7; TRBD1 might be the D (5 bases). The germline V and J ends were trimmed by 4 bases and 6 bases, with 19 bases remaining between them. Germline V gene sequence: CDR1 SGHTA, CDR2 FQGNSA. The CDR3 has 15 residues. CDR3 DNA sequence: TGTGCCAGCAGCTCAGTTGGGGCAGGACGTTCCGAGCAGTACTTC. Residues: CASSSVGAGRSEQYF. Full variable domain (missing parts from reference TRBV7-2 and TRBJ2-7): GAGVSQSPSNKVTEKGKDVELRCDPISGHTALYWYRQSLGQGLEFLIYFQGNSAPDKSGLPSDRFSAERTGGSVSTLTIQRTQQEDSAVYLCASSSVGAGRSEQYFGPGTRLTVT.

This chain joins TRBV6-5 and TRBJ1-2; the match to TRBD1 covers 9 bases. V gave up 2 bases and J gave up 6 bases; unmatched junction bases: 1. This CDR3 region has 13 residues. Per the germline V gene, CDR1 is MNHEY and CDR2 is SVGAGI. CDR3: CASSYGTGNGYTF. For the CDR3, the DNA is TGTGCCAGCAGTTACGGGACAGGGAATGGCTACACCTTC.

The chain uses TRBV12-5 and TRBJ2-5; 10 bases map to TRBD2. From germline, CDR1 is LGHNT and CDR2 FRNRAP. The CDR3 consists of 15 residues. V shed 11 bases and J 4 bases; nucleotides not matched to a gene: 13. The DNA of the CDR3 is TGTGCTTTCCTAAGGGAGCGGGAGGGCGGAGAGACCCAGTACTTC. This gives the protein CAFLREREGGETQYF.

The rearrangement links TRBV6-5 to TRBJ1-6, with 10 bases that match TRBD1. Germline CDR1 MNHEY, CDR2 SVGAGI. This CDR3 region has 14 residues. Germline trimming cut 4 bases from V and 9 bases from J; bases unmatched to any gene: 3. The chain's CDR3 is CASSSGTGASPLHF. The CDR3 nucleotides are TGTGCCAGCAGTTCCGGGACAGGGGCTTCACCCCTCCACTTT.